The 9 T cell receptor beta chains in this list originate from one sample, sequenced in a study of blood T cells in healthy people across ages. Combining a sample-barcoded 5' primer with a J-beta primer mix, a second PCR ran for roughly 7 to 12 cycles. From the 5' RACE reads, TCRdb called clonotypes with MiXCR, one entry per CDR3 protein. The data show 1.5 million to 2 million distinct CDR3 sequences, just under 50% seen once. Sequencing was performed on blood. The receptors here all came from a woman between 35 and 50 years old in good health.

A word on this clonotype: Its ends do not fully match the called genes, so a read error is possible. The CDR3 DNA is TGTGCCAGCAGCGGAAGACCGGCAGAGACCCGGTACTTC. It is translated as CASSGRPAETRYF. The chain is built from TRBV7-2 and TRBJ2-5; D call uncertain. Germline V gene lookup returns CDR1 SGHTA and CDR2 FQGNSA. This CDR3 region has 13 residues.

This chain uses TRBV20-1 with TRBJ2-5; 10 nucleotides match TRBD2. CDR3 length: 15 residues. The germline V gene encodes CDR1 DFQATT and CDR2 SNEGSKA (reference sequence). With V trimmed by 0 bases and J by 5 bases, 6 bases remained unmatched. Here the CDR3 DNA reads TGCAGTGCTAGAGATCGGACTAGCGGCCACGAGACCCAGTACTTC. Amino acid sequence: CSARDRTSGHETQYF.

The CDR3 sequence is CASSKTGTRSYNEQFF. In DNA form, the CDR3 reads TGTGCCAGCAGCAAAACCGGGACTCGATCCTACAATGAGCAGTTCTTC. This sequence joins TRBV7-2 and TRBJ2-1, with TRBD2 as a possible D gene (6 bases). Trimming removed 5 bases at V and 1 base at J, with 15 bases between. The CDR3 is 16 residues long. In germline, CDR1 is SGHTA, CDR2 FQGNSA.

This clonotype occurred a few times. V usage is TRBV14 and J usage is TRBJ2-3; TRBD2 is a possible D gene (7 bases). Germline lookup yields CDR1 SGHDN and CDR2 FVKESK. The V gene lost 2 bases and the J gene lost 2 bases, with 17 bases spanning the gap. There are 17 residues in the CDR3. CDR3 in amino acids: CASSQLAGGPPTDTQYF. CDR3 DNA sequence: TGTGCCAGCAGCCAATTGGCCGGGGGGCCCCCCACAGATACGCAGTATTTT.

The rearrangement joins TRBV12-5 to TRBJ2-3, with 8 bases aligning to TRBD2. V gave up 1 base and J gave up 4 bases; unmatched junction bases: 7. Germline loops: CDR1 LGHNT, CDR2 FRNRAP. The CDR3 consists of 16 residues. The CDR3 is CASGLGSGGTSDTQYF. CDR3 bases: TGTGCTAGTGGTTTGGGCAGCGGGGGAACTTCAGATACGCAGTATTTT.

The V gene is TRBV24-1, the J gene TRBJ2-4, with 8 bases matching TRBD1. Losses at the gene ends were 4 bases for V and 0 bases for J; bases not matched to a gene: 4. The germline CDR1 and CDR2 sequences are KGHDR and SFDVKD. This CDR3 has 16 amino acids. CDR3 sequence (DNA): TGTGCCACCAGTGACACGACAGGGGCAGCCAAAAACATTCAGTACTTC. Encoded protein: CATSDTTGAAKNIQYF.

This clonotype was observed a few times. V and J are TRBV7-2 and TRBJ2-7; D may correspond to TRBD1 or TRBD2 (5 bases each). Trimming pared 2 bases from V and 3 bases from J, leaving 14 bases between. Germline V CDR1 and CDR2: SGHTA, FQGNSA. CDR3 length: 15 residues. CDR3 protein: CASSLPGRAVYEQYF. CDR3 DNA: TGTGCCAGCAGCTTACCGGGACGCGCGGTCTACGAGCAGTACTTC. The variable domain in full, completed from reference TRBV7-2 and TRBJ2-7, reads GAGVSQSPSNKVTEKGKDVELRCDPISGHTALYWYRQSLGQGLEFLIYFQGNSAPDKSGLPSDRFSAERTGGSVSTLTIQRTQQEDSAVYLCASSLPGRAVYEQYFGPGTRLTVT.

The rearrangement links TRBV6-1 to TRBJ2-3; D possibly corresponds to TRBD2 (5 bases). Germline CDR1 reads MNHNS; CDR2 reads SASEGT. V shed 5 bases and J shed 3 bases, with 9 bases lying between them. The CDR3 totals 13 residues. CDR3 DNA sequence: TGTGCCAGCAGTACCTGGACTACAGATACGCAGTATTTT. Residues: CASSTWTTDTQYF.

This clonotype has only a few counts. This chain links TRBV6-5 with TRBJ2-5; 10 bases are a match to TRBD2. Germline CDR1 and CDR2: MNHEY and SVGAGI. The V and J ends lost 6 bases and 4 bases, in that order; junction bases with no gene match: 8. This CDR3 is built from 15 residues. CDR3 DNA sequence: TGTGCCAGCAGGAGTAGCGGGGGGACGGTAGAGACCCAGTACTTC. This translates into CASRSSGGTVETQYF.